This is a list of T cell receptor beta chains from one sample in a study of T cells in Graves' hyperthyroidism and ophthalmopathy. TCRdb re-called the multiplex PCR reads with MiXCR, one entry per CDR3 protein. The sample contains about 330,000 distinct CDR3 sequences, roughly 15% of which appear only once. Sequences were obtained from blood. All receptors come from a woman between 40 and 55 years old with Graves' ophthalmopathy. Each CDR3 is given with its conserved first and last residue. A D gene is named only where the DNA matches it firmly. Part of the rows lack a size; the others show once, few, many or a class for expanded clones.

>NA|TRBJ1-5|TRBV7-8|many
TGTGCCAGCAGCTTAGCGACAGCCCTTAATCAGCCCCAGCATTTT
CASSLATALNQPQHF
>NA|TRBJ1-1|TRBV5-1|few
TGCGCCAGCAGTCCCGCAGGGTCTGAAGCTTTCTTT
CASSPAGSEAFF
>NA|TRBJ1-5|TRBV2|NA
TGTGCCTCCGGCCGCTCCTATAGCAATCAGCCCCAGCATTTT
CASGRSYSNQPQHF
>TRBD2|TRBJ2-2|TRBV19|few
TGTGCCAGTAGTACAACTAGCGGGGGCACCGGGGAGCTGTTTTTT
CASSTTSGGTGELFF
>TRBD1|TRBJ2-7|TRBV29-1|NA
TGCAGCGTCGGCCGGGACAGATATTTCTACGAGCAGTACTTC
CSVGRDRYFYEQYF
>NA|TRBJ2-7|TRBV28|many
TGTGCCAGCAGTTTAAGCGGGCCGACCTACGAGCAGTACTTC
CASSLSGPTYEQYF
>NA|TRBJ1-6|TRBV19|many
TGTGCCAGTAAGCGGGATATCGGAAATTCACCCCTCCACTTT
CASKRDIGNSPLHF
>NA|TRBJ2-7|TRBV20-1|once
TGCAGTGCTAGAGATCAAGGGACATCCCTCGAGCAGTACTTC
CSARDQGTSLEQYF
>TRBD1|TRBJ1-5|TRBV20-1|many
TGCAGTGCGAACAGGGGAGGAGGCGATCAGCCCCAGCATTTT
CSANRGGGDQPQHF
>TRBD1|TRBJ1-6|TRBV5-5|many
TGTGCCAGCAGCTCAGACAGGGGTAATTCACCCCTCCACTTT
CASSSDRGNSPLHF
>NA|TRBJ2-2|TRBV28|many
TGTGCCAGCAAAAGGGGCCGGGAGCTGTTTTTT
CASKRGRELFF
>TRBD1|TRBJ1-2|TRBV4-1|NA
TGCGCCAGCAGCCAAAGGGCAGGGGGCATTGGTGGCTACACCTTC
CASSQRAGGIGGYTF
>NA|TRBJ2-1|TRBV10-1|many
TGCGCCAGCAGTGGGGGGGGCATTAAGCAGTTCTTC
CASSGGGIKQFF
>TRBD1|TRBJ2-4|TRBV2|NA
TGTGCCAGCACCGGGACAGGGTTAGCCAAAAACATTCAGTACTTC
CASTGTGLAKNIQYF
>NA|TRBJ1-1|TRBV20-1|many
TGCAGTGCTCAACGGGGGTTCACTGAAGCTTTCTTT
CSAQRGFTEAFF
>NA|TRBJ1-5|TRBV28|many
TGTGCCAGCACCTTCGGGGTTGGAAATGGTGAGCCCCAGCATTTT
CASTFGVGNGEPQHF
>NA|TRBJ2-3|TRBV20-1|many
TGCAGTGTTGCAAGCGGAAGAGATACGCAGTATTTT
CSVASGRDTQYF
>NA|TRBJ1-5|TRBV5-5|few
TGTGCCAGCAGCTTCTCAGTGAATAGCAATCAGCCCCAGCATTTT
CASSFSVNSNQPQHF